One TCR beta chain is described in this entry. Its specificity is not known. CDR3 length: 14 residues. The V end was cut by 3 bases, the J end by 4 bases, with 13 bases between. The germline V gene encodes CDR1 SGHDT and CDR2 YYEEEE. Generated by immunoSEQ multiplex PCR, the TCRdb table keeps only in-frame clones and is missing some. The sample consists of about 61,000 clones, 75% to 90% of them appearing once. This specimen comes from a study of OX40 agonist ivuxolimab in advanced cancers. Study context: Three patients had partial responses: one hepatocellular carcinoma, two cutaneous melanoma.

General study findings and limits: Some nonresponders additionally presented with little normalized T-cell clonal expansion.

The V gene is TRBV5-6, the J gene TRBJ2-5; TRBD2 is a possible D gene (7 bases). The sequence came from an adult with an advanced solid tumor such as melanoma, head and neck, liver or kidney cancer. Material: CD4+ or CD8+ T cells sorted from blood, obtained in a trial of the OX40 agonist ivuxolimab. The CDR3: CASSWGGARETQYF. DNA of the CDR3: TGTGCCAGCAGCTGGGGGGGGGCCCGAGAGACCCAGTACTTC.